The clone carrying this TCR beta chain was observed many times. Via MiXCR, TCRdb re-called the reads, giving one row per CDR3 protein. The repertoire consists of nearly 550,000 distinct CDR3 sequences, with approximately 15% occurring once and the leading ten covering roughly a quarter. The germline V gene encodes CDR1 SGHAT and CDR2 FQDESV (reference sequence). Trimming shortened V by 5 bases and J by 10 bases, and 24 bases separated the two germline ends. The CDR3 sequence is 16 residues long. The sample comes from a study of T cell repertoires in cytomegalovirus infection. The rearrangement joins TRBV11-1 to TRBJ2-1; D is ambiguous. The TCR comes from a human donor in good health (CMV status not recorded). Some clones in this sample may be carry-over from other donors' samples. The sequenced sample was CD8+ T cells from PBMCs. The CDR3 loop is CASSPWGSQAAREQFF. The CDR3 bases are TGTGCCAGCAGCCCCTGGGGAAGCCAGGCGGCGCGGGAGCAGTTCTTC.